This entry features one TCR beta chain sequence. Its matching antigen is unknown. The CDR3 is 14 amino acids. CDR1 is LGHNT, CDR2 FRNRAP, per germline. Losses at the gene ends were 4 bases for V and 5 bases for J; bases not matched to a gene: 4. This record belongs to a study of T cell responses to AZD1222 COVID-19 vaccine. Findings and limits, study-wide: There were repertoire samples only from the period after the peak T cell response. Seropositivity was recorded at baseline in only six AZD1222 recipients. Possibly, clonal diversity was underestimated; donors were largely white British and included more females.

Clones were read by immunoSEQ multiplex PCR, and TCRdb kept only the in-frame ones, dropping some. The sample consists of over 85,000 clones, roughly 90% of them appearing once. Pooling was applied to second doses at about 4 or about 12 weeks. This chain joins TRBV12-5 and TRBJ2-2; 7 nucleotides align to TRBD1. This clonotype was sampled from an adult who received the AZD1222 COVID-19 vaccine. Specimen: peripheral blood, collected 28 days after the second AZD1222 dose. As DNA, the CDR3 is TGTGCTAGTGGTTCGGGACAGATTACCGGGGAGCTGTTTTTT. It yields the protein CASGSGQITGELFF.